This T cell receptor beta chain was obtained from a study of T cell changes during pregnancy in multiple sclerosis. Some clones are missing from TCRdb's copy, which holds only in-frame ones; the method was immunoSEQ multiplex PCR. Of around 88,000 clones in the sample, around 94% were seen once. Germline CDR1 SNHLY, CDR2 FYNNEI. The CDR3 consists of 16 residues. The J segment lost 4 bases and the V segment lost 1 base, leaving 10 bases of the junction unmatched. The sequenced sample was peripheral blood, obtained in the first trimester of pregnancy. The clonotype originates from a female donor with multiple sclerosis, enrolled in a pregnancy study. V is TRBV2 and J is TRBJ2-7; 7 bases map to TRBD1. CDR3 nucleotide sequence: TGTGCCAGCAGTGAAGGAAGGCAGGGGGTAAGGTACGAGCAGTACTTC. Translating gives CASSEGRQGVRYEQYF.